This T cell receptor (beta chain) came from a study of healthy donors' naive CD4 and CD8 T cells. Findings of the study overall: A reported CD4+/CD8+ bias affected most V and J genes in naive cells.

Trimming stripped 2 bases from V and 0 bases from J, with 9 bases between. CDR1 and CDR2 from the germline V gene are SGHKS and YYEKEE (reference sequence). The CDR3 extends over 15 amino acids. Turning to this clonotype: Its antigen is still unknown.

Each TCR library used 450 to 600 ng of total RNA and a linear amplification protocol. TCRdb reprocessed the reads via MiXCR and lists one record per CDR3 protein. This sample yields 180,000 or so distinct CDR3 sequences, of which 74% are seen a single time; 2% to 2.5% belongs to the top ten. The receptor comes from a pool of human donors in good health; the sample pools cells from several healthy donors. The chain carries TRBV5-5 and TRBJ1-3, with D hard to call. Sequencing was performed on naive CD4+ and CD8+ T cells sorted from blood, pooled from several donors. The CDR3 sequence: CASSFGPLSGNTIYF. DNA of the CDR3: TGTGCCAGCAGCTTTGGGCCCCTCTCTGGAAACACCATATATTTT.